A selection of T cell receptor beta chains follows, all from one sample in a study of CD8 T cells in ankylosing spondylitis. TCRdb redid the calling of the 5' RACE reads with MiXCR, one entry per CDR3 protein. The sample comprises about 750,000 distinct CDR3 sequences, under 20% of which are singletons, and under 20% rests with the top ten. Specimen: blood, either unsorted or a sorted T cell fraction (not recorded which). The source is a male donor with ankylosing spondylitis. Each CDR3 is given with its conserved first and last residue. D genes are given only for firm matches. A clone size is listed for some rows: how often the clone was seen (once, few, many), or a class if it is expanded.

cdr3_length: 17
d_call: TRBD2
clone_size: .
j_call: TRBJ2-7
v_call: TRBV5-6
cdr3_nt: TGTGCCAGCAGCACCTTAGGACTAGCAGGGAGCTCCTACGAGCAGTACTTC
cdr3_aa: CASSTLGLAGSSYEQYF

cdr3_length: 15
d_call: .
clone_size: .
j_call: TRBJ1-2
v_call: TRBV14
cdr3_nt: TGTGCCAGCAGCCAAGTTCGGGCGGGGATGGACGGCTACACCTTC
cdr3_aa: CASSQVRAGMDGYTF

cdr3_length: 15
d_call: TRBD1
clone_size: .
j_call: TRBJ1-1
v_call: TRBV7-6
cdr3_nt: TGTGCCAGCAGCCCAGAGGGGGCATTGAACACTGAAGCTTTCTTT
cdr3_aa: CASSPEGALNTEAFF

cdr3_length: 15
d_call: TRBD2
clone_size: few
j_call: TRBJ2-5
v_call: TRBV20-1
cdr3_nt: TGCAGTGCTAGGCCTACTAGCGGGCGTAAGGAGACCCAGTACTTC
cdr3_aa: CSARPTSGRKETQYF

cdr3_length: 14
d_call: TRBD1
clone_size: few
j_call: TRBJ1-2
v_call: TRBV29-1
cdr3_nt: TGCAGCGTTGCGGGACAGGGTCCCGCTCTTGGCTACACCTTC
cdr3_aa: CSVAGQGPALGYTF

cdr3_length: 14
d_call: .
clone_size: .
j_call: TRBJ1-5
v_call: TRBV7-9
cdr3_nt: TGTGCCAGCAGTCCCCTGGGGGTCAATCAGCCCCAGCATTTT
cdr3_aa: CASSPLGVNQPQHF

cdr3_length: 15
d_call: TRBD2
clone_size: .
j_call: TRBJ2-1
v_call: TRBV11-3
cdr3_nt: TGTGCCAGCAGCTTAGACCTAGCGGGAGCACTTGAGCAGTTCTTC
cdr3_aa: CASSLDLAGALEQFF

cdr3_length: 12
d_call: TRBD1
clone_size: .
j_call: TRBJ2-1
v_call: TRBV25-1
cdr3_nt: TGTGCCACCTGGGACAGTTACAATGAGCAGTTCTTC
cdr3_aa: CATWDSYNEQFF

cdr3_length: 14
d_call: TRBD1
clone_size: few
j_call: TRBJ1-6
v_call: TRBV7-2
cdr3_nt: TGTGCCAGCAGCTGGGGACAGCCTAATTCACCCCTCCACTTT
cdr3_aa: CASSWGQPNSPLHF

cdr3_length: 16
d_call: TRBD1
clone_size: .
j_call: TRBJ1-5
v_call: TRBV6-1
cdr3_nt: TGTGCCAGCAGGGACAGACAGGGGGAAGGCAATCAGCCCCAGCATTTT
cdr3_aa: CASRDRQGEGNQPQHF

cdr3_length: 13
d_call: .
clone_size: .
j_call: TRBJ1-2
v_call: TRBV19
cdr3_nt: TGTGCCAGTAGTATAGGCAGCTCGCATGGCTACACCTTC
cdr3_aa: CASSIGSSHGYTF

cdr3_length: 15
d_call: TRBD1
clone_size: .
j_call: TRBJ2-7
v_call: TRBV15
cdr3_nt: TGTGCCACCAGCAGTCCACAGGGGGACTCCTACGAGCAGTACTTC
cdr3_aa: CATSSPQGDSYEQYF

cdr3_length: 12
d_call: .
clone_size: many
j_call: TRBJ1-1
v_call: TRBV12-3/TRBV12-4
cdr3_nt: TGTGCCAGCAGTTTCGAGGGGACTGAAGCTTTCTTT
cdr3_aa: CASSFEGTEAFF

cdr3_length: 15
d_call: .
clone_size: .
j_call: TRBJ1-5
v_call: TRBV15
cdr3_nt: TGTGCCACCAGCAGAGATGGCGGCCTCAATCAGCCCCAGCATTTT
cdr3_aa: CATSRDGGLNQPQHF

cdr3_length: 15
d_call: .
clone_size: few
j_call: TRBJ2-3
v_call: TRBV9
cdr3_nt: TGTGCCAGCAGCGTAGGGAGCCCCAGCACAGATACGCAGTATTTT
cdr3_aa: CASSVGSPSTDTQYF

cdr3_length: 12
d_call: .
clone_size: .
j_call: TRBJ2-7
v_call: TRBV29-1
cdr3_nt: TGCAGCGCTGCCCCGAATGACTACGAGCAGTACTTC
cdr3_aa: CSAAPNDYEQYF

cdr3_length: 13
d_call: .
clone_size: few
j_call: TRBJ1-2
v_call: TRBV7-2
cdr3_nt: TGTGCCAGCAGCAAACAGGCTAACTATGGCTACACCTTC
cdr3_aa: CASSKQANYGYTF

cdr3_length: 17
d_call: .
clone_size: .
j_call: TRBJ2-3
v_call: TRBV21-1
cdr3_nt: TGTGCCAGCAGCAAAGGAGTTGAGACCTTTCGCCCAGATACGCAGTATTTT
cdr3_aa: CASSKGVETFRPDTQYF

cdr3_length: 13
d_call: .
clone_size: .
j_call: TRBJ2-1
v_call: TRBV7-7
cdr3_nt: TGTGCCAGCAGCTTCGGGCAGGGCAATGAGCAGTTCTTC
cdr3_aa: CASSFGQGNEQFF

cdr3_length: 15
d_call: TRBD2
clone_size: many
j_call: TRBJ2-1
v_call: TRBV11-2
cdr3_nt: TGTGCCAGCAGCTTAGTAGGCCTAGCGGGGAATGAGCAGTTCTTC
cdr3_aa: CASSLVGLAGNEQFF

cdr3_length: 18
d_call: TRBD1
clone_size: few
j_call: TRBJ1-1
v_call: TRBV11-2
cdr3_nt: TGTGCCAGCAGCTTAGCTCTCTGGGACAGGGTGTCGAAAAGGGAAGCTTTCTTT
cdr3_aa: CASSLALWDRVSKREAFF

cdr3_length: 13
d_call: .
clone_size: few
j_call: TRBJ2-3
v_call: TRBV20-1
cdr3_nt: TGCAGTGCTAGGTACAGGGTTGGAGATACGCAGTATTTT
cdr3_aa: CSARYRVGDTQYF

cdr3_length: 13
d_call: .
clone_size: once
j_call: TRBJ2-1
v_call: TRBV6-2/TRBV6-3
cdr3_nt: TGTGCCAGCAGCGCAGGGAACTACAATGAGCAGTTCTTC
cdr3_aa: CASSAGNYNEQFF

cdr3_length: 13
d_call: .
clone_size: many
j_call: TRBJ2-3
v_call: TRBV12-3/TRBV12-4
cdr3_nt: TGTGCCAGCAGTAGCCTCGCGGGAGATACGCAGTATTTT
cdr3_aa: CASSSLAGDTQYF

cdr3_length: 15
d_call: TRBD1
clone_size: many
j_call: TRBJ2-1
v_call: TRBV11-2
cdr3_nt: TGTGCCAGCAGCTTAGATGACAGGGACCGCAATGAGCAGTTCTTC
cdr3_aa: CASSLDDRDRNEQFF

cdr3_length: 16
d_call: .
clone_size: .
j_call: TRBJ2-1
v_call: TRBV12-3/TRBV12-4
cdr3_nt: TGTGCCAGCAGTTTAGCCCCCGCGGGGTTTCACAATGAGCAGTTCTTC
cdr3_aa: CASSLAPAGFHNEQFF

cdr3_length: 17
d_call: .
clone_size: .
j_call: TRBJ2-3
v_call: TRBV7-8
cdr3_nt: TGTGCCAGCAGCTTAGTGGCTGTGGGAACTAGCACAGATACGCAGTATTTT
cdr3_aa: CASSLVAVGTSTDTQYF

cdr3_length: 14
d_call: .
clone_size: few
j_call: TRBJ1-2
v_call: TRBV5-5
cdr3_nt: TGTGCCAGCAGCTTGGCCTCTCAGGCCTATGGCTACACCTTC
cdr3_aa: CASSLASQAYGYTF

cdr3_length: 16
d_call: TRBD2
clone_size: .
j_call: TRBJ2-1
v_call: TRBV12-3/TRBV12-4
cdr3_nt: TGTGCCAGCAGTTTCCCGGGGGAGGGGCCTTACAATGAGCAGTTCTTC
cdr3_aa: CASSFPGEGPYNEQFF

cdr3_length: 14
d_call: .
clone_size: few
j_call: TRBJ1-1
v_call: TRBV20-1
cdr3_nt: TGCAGTCCTCAGTCCCCAGGGAGGTTTTCTGAAGCTTTCTTT
cdr3_aa: CSPQSPGRFSEAFF

cdr3_length: 12
d_call: .
clone_size: many
j_call: TRBJ2-3
v_call: TRBV12-3/TRBV12-4
cdr3_nt: TGTGCCAGCAGCCGACATCTCGATACGCAGTATTTT
cdr3_aa: CASSRHLDTQYF

cdr3_length: 14
d_call: .
clone_size: .
j_call: TRBJ2-1
v_call: TRBV30
cdr3_nt: TGTGCCTGGAGTGGACCAGGGGTGGGCAATGAGCAGTTCTTC
cdr3_aa: CAWSGPGVGNEQFF

cdr3_length: 15
d_call: .
clone_size: few
j_call: TRBJ1-6
v_call: TRBV5-1
cdr3_nt: TGCGCCAGCAGCTTGGAGGCAGGCGAAGATTCACCCCTCCACTTT
cdr3_aa: CASSLEAGEDSPLHF